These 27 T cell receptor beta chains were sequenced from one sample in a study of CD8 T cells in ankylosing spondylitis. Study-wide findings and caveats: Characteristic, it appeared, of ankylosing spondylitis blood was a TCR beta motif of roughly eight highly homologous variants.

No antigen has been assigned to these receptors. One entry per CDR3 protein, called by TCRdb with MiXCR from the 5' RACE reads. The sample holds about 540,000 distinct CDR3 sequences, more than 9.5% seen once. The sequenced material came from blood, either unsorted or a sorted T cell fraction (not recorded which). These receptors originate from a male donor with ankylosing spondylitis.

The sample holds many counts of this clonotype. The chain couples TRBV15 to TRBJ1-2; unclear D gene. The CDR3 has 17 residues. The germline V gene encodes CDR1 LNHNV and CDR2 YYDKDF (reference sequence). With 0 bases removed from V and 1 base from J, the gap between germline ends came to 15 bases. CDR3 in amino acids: CATSREGRRTVNYGYTF. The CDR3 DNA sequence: TGTGCCACCAGCAGAGAGGGCAGACGGACTGTTAACTATGGCTACACCTTC.

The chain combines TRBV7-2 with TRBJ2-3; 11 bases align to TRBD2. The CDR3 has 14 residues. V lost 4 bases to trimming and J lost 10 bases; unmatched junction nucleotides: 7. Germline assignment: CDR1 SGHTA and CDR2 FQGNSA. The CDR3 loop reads CASSSRLAGGPQYF. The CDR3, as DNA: TGTGCCAGCAGCTCTCGGCTAGCGGGAGGCCCGCAGTATTTT.

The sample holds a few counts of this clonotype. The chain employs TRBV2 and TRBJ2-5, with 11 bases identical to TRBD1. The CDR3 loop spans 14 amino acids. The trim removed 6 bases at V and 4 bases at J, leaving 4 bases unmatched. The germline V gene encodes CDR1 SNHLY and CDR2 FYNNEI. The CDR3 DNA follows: TGTGCCAGCAGGAAGGACAGGGGGCCAGAGACCCAGTACTTC. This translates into CASRKDRGPETQYF.

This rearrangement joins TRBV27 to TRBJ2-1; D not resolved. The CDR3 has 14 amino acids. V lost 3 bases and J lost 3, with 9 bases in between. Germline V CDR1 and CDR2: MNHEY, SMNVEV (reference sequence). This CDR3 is CASSLAVHYNEQFF. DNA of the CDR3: TGTGCCAGCAGTTTGGCAGTCCACTACAATGAGCAGTTCTTC.

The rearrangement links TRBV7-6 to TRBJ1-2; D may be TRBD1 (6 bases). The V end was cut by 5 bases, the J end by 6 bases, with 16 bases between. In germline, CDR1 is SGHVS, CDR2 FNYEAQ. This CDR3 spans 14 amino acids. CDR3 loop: CASSRVGGIDGYTF. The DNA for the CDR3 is TGTGCCAGCAGCAGGGTCGGGGGCATTGATGGCTACACCTTC.

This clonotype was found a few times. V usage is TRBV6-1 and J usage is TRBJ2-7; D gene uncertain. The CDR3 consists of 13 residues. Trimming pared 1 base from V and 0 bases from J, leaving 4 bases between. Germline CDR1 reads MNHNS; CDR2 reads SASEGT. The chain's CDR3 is CASSEGPSYEQYV. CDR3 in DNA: TGTGCCAGCAGTGAAGGGCCCTCCTACGAGCAGTACGTC.

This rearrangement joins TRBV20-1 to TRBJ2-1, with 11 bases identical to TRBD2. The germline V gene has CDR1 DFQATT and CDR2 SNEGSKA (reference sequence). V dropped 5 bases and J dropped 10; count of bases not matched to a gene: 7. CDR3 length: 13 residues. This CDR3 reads CSASLAGVNEQFF. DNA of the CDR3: TGCAGTGCTTCACTAGCGGGAGTTAACGAGCAGTTCTTC.

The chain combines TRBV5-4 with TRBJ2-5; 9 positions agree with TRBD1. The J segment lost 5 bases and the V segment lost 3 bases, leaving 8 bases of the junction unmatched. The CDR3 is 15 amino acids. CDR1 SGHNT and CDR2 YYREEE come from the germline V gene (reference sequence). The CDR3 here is CASSSGGQGDETQYF. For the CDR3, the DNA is TGTGCCAGCAGCTCGGGGGGACAGGGCGACGAGACCCAGTACTTC. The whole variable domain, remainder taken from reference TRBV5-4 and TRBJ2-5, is ETGVTQSPTHLIKTRGQQVTLRCSSQSGHNTVSWYQQALGQGPQFIFQYYREEENGRGNFPPRFSGLQFPNYSSELNVNALELDDSALYLCASSSGGQGDETQYFGPGTRLLVL.

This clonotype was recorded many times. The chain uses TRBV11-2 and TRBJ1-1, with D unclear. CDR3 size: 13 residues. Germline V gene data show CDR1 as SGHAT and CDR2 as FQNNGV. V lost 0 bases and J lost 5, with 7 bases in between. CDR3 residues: CASSLDGRTEAFF. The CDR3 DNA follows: TGTGCCAGCAGCTTAGACGGGCGGACTGAAGCTTTCTTT.

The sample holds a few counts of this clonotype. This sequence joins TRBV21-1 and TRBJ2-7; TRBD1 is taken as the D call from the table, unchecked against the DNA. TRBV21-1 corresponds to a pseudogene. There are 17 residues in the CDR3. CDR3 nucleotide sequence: TGTGCCAGCAGCGACCCGTGCCTGGGACAGTCGTCCTACGAGCAGTACGTC. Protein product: CASSDPCLGQSSYEQYV.

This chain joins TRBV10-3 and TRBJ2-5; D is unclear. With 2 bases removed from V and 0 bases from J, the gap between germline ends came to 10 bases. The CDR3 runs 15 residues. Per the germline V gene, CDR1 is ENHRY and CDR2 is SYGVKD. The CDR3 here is CAISEGQANQETQYF. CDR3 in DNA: TGTGCCATCAGTGAGGGTCAGGCCAACCAAGAGACCCAGTACTTC.

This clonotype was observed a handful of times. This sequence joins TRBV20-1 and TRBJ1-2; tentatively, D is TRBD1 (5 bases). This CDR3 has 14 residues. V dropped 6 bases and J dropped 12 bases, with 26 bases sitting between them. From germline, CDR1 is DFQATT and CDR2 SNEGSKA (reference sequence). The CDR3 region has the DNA TGCAGTGCCCCTCCCGAAAAAGGGTCGGGGGAAGACACCTTC. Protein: CSAPPEKGSGEDTF.

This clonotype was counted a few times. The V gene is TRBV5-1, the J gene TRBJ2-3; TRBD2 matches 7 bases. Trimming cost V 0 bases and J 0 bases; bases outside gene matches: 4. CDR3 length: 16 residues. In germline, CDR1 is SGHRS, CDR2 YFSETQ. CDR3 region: CASSLGGSLSTDTQYF. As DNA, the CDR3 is TGCGCCAGCAGCTTGGGCGGGAGCCTTAGCACAGATACGCAGTATTTT.

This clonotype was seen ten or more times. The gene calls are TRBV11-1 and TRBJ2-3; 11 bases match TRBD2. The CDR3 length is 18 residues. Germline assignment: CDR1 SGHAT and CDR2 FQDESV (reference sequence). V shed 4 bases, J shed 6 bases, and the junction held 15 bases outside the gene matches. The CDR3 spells CASSYPSSSGRPVDTQYF. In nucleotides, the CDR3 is TGTGCCAGCAGCTACCCCTCCTCTAGCGGGAGGCCGGTGGATACGCAGTATTTT.

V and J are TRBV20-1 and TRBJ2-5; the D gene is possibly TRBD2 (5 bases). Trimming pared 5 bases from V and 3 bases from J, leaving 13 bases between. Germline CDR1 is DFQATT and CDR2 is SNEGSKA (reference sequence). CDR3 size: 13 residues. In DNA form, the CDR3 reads TGCAGTGCTGGGAGATTTGCAGAAGAGACCCAGTACTTC. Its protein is CSAGRFAEETQYF.

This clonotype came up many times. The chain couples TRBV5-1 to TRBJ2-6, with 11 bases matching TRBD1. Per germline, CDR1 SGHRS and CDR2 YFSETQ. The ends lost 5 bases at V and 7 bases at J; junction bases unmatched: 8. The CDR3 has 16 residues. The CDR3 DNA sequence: TGCGCCAGCAGACCCCAAGGGACAGGGGGAGCCAACGTCCTGACTTTC. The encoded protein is CASRPQGTGGANVLTF.

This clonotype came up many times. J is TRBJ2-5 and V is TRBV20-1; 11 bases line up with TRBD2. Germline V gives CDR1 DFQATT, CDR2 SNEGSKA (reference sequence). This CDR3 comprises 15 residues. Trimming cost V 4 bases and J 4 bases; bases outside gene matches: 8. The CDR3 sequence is CSAIPFGTSGETQYF. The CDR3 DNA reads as TGCAGTGCTATCCCTTTTGGGACTAGCGGAGAGACCCAGTACTTC.

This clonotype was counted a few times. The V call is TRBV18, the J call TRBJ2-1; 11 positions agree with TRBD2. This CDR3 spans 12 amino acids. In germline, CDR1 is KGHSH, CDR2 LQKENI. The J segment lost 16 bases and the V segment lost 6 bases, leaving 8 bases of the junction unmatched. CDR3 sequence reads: CASSLSGRAQFF. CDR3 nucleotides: TGTGCCAGCTCTCTTAGCGGGAGGGCCCAATTCTTC.

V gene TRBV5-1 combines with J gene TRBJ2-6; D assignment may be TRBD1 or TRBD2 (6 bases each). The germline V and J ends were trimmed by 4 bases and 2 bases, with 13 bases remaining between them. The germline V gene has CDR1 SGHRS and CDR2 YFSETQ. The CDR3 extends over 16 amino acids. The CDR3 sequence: CASSPPEGAGANVLTF. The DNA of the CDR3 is TGCGCCAGCAGCCCCCCGGAGGGGGCTGGGGCCAACGTCCTGACTTTC.

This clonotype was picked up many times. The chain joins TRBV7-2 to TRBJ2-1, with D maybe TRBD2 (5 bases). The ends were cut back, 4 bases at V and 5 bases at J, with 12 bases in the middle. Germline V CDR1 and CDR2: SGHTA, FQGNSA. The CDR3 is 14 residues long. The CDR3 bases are TGTGCCAGCAGCTCCCGGACTGCAGACAATGAGCAGTTCTTC. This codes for CASSSRTADNEQFF.

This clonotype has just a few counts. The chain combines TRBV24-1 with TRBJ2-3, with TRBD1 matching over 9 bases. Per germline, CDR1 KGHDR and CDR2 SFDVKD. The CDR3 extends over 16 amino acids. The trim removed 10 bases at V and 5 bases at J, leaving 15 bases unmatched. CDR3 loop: CATESGTGIFGDTQYF. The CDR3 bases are TGTGCCACAGAGTCCGGGACAGGGATATTTGGAGATACGCAGTATTTT.

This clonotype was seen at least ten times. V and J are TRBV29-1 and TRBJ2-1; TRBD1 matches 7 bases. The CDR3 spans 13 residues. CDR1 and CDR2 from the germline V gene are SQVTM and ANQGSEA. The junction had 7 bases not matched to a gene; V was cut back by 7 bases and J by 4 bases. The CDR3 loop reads CSARDRVYNEQFF. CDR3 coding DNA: TGCAGCGCCCGGGACAGAGTTTACAATGAGCAGTTCTTC.

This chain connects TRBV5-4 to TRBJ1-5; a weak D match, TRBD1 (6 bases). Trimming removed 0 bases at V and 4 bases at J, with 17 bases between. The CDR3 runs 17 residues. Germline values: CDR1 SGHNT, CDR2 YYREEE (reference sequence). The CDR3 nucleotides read TGTGCCAGCAGCTTGGGCCCCTCACAGGGATCGAATCAGCCCCAGCATTTT. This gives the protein CASSLGPSQGSNQPQHF.

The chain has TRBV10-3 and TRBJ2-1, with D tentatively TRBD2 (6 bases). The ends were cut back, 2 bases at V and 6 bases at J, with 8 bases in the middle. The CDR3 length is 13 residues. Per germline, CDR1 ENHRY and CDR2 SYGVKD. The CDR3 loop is CAISEETSNEQFF. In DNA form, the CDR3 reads TGTGCCATCAGTGAGGAGACTAGCAATGAGCAGTTCTTC.

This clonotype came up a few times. This chain's CDR3 is CASSFKLEQFF. CDR3 DNA: TGTGCCAGCTCGTTTAAGTTGGAGCAGTTCTTC. V usage is TRBV18 and J usage is TRBJ2-1; D call uncertain. The CDR3 spans 11 residues. Germline CDR1 reads KGHSH; CDR2 reads LQKENI. Between the trimmed V and J ends, which lost 6 bases and 10 bases, there was a span of 10 bases. The variable domain in full, with the rest retrieved from reference TRBV18 and TRBJ2-1, is NAGVMQNPRHLVRRRGQEARLRCSPMKGHSHVYWYRQLPEEGLKFMVYLQKENIIDESGMPKERFSAEFPKEGPSILRIQQVVRGDSAAYFCASSFKLEQFFGPGTRLTVL.

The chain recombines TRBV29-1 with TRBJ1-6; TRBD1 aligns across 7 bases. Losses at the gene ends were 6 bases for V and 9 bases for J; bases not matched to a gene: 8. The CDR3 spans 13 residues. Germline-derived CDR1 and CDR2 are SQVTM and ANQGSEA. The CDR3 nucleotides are TGCAGCGTCCGACAGGGCTTGGGTTCACCCCTCCACTTT. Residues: CSVRQGLGSPLHF.

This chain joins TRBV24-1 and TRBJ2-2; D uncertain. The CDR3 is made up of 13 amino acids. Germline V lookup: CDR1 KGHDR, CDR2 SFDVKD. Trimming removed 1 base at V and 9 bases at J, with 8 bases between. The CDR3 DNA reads TGTGCCACCAGTGATTTTGGGGTCCGGGAGCTGTTTTTT. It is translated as CATSDFGVRELFF.